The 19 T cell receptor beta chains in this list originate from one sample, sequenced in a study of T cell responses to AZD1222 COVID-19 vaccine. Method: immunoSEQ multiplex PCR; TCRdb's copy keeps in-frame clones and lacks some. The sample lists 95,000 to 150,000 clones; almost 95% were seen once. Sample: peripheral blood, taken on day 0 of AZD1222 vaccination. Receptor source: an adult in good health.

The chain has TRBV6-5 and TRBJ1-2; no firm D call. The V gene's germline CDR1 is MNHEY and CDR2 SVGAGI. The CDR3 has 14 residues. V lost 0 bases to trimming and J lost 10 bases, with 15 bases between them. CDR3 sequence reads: CASSYSFRVRDYTF. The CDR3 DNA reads TGTGCCAGCAGTTACTCGTTTAGGGTCAGAGACTACACCTTC.

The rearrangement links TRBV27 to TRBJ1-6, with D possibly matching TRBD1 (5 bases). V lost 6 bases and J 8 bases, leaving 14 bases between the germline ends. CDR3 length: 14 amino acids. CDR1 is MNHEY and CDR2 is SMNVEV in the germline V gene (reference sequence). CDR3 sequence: CASRSGTEYSPLHF. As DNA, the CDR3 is TGTGCCAGCAGGTCCGGGACGGAGTATTCACCCCTCCACTTT.

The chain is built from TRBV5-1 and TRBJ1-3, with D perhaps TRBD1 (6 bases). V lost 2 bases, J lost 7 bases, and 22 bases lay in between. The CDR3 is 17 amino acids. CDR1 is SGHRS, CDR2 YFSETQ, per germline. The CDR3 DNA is TGCGCCAGCAGCTTTGCGGAGGTCTCGGAGGGGGGCAACACCATATATTTT. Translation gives CASSFAEVSEGGNTIYF. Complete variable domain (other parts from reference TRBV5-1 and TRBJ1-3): KAGVTQTPRYLIKTRGQQVTLSCSPISGHRSVSWYQQTPGQGLQFLFEYFSETQRNKGNFPGRFSGRQFSNSRSEMNVSTLELGDSALYLCASSFAEVSEGGNTIYFGEGSWLTVV.

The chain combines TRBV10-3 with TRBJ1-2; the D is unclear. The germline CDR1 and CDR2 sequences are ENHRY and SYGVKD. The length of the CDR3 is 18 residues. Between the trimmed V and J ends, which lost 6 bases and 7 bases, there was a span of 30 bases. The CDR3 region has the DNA TGTGCCATCAGAGAGACGGTGGTTTCCTCCGGCGGGAGTGGTGGCTACACCTTC. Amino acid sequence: CAIRETVVSSGGSGGYTF.

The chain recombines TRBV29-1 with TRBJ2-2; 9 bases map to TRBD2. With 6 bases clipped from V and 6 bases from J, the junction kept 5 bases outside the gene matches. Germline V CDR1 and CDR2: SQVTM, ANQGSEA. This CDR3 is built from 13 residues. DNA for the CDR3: TGCAGCGTAAGCGGGGGGACTCCCGGGGAGCTGTTTTTT. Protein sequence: CSVSGGTPGELFF.

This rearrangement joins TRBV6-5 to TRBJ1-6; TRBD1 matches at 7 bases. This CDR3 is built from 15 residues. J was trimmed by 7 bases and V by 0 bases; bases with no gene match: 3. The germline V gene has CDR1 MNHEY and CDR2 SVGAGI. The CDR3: CASSYSPGGNSPLHF. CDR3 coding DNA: TGTGCCAGCAGTTACTCCCCAGGGGGGAATTCACCCCTCCACTTT.

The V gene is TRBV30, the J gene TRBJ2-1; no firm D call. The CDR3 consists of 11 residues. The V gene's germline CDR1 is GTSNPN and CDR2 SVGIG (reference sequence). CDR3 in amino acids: CAHGVYNEQFF. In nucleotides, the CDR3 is TGTGCTCATGGGGTATACAATGAGCAGTTCTTC.

CDR3 nucleotide sequence: TGTGCCAGCAGCTTAGATCAGGTACCACAGGGGAATATTGAAGCTTTCTTT. Translating gives CASSLDQVPQGNIEAFF. The rearrangement uses TRBV11-3 and TRBJ1-1, with 7 bases that match TRBD1. This CDR3 region has 17 residues. CDR1 SGHNT and CDR2 YENEEA come from the germline V gene. Trimming took 0 bases from V and 7 from J; bases not matched to a gene: 14.

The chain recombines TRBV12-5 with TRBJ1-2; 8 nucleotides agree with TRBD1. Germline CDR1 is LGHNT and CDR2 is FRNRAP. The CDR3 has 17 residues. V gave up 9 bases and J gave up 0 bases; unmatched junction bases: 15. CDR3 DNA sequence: TGTGCTAGGGCGACTGGGGGGACAGGCCCTTCTAACTATGGCTACACCTTC. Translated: CARATGGTGPSNYGYTF.

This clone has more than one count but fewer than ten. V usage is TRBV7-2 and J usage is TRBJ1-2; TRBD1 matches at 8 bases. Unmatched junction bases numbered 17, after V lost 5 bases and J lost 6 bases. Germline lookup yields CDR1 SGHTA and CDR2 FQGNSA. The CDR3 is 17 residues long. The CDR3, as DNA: TGTGCCAGCAGCCTGGGTGTTGGACAGGGAAGCGTCGATGGCTACACCTTC. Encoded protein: CASSLGVGQGSVDGYTF.

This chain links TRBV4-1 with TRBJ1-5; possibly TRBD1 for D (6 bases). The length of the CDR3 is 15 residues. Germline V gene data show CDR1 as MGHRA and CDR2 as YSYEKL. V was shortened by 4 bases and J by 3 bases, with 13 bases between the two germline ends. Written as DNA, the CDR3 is TGCGCCAGCAGCCCCTCGGGGGCCCTCAATCAGCCCCAGCATTTT. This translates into CASSPSGALNQPQHF.

The CDR3 here is CASGKLASSYNEQFF. The CDR3 DNA reads as TGTGCCAGCGGCAAACTAGCGAGCTCCTACAATGAGCAGTTCTTC. V gene TRBV7-3 combines with J gene TRBJ2-1, with TRBD2 identical over 7 bases. Germline V CDR1 and CDR2: SGHTA, FQGTGA. J was trimmed by 0 bases and V by 8 bases; bases with no gene match: 7. CDR3 length equals 15 residues.

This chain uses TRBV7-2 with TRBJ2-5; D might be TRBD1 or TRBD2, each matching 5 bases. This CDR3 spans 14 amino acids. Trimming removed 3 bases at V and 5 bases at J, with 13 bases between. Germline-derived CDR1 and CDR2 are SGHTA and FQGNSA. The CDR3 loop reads CASSLPRGSETQYF. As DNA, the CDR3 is TGTGCCAGCAGCTTGCCGAGGGGTAGTGAGACCCAGTACTTC.

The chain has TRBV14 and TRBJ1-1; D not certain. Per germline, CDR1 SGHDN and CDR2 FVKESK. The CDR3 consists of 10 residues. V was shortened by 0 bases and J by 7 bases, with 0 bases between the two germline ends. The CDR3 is CASSQDEAFF. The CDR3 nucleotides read TGTGCCAGCAGCCAAGATGAAGCTTTCTTT.

The DNA for the CDR3 is TGTGCCAGCAGCTCACCAGGAGGTATAGGCTACACCTTC. It is translated as CASSSPGGIGYTF. The chain uses TRBV7-8 and TRBJ1-2; D is unresolved. In germline, CDR1 is SGHVS, CDR2 FQNEAQ. CDR3 length: 13 residues. The ends were cut back, 4 bases at V and 8 bases at J, with 14 bases in the middle.

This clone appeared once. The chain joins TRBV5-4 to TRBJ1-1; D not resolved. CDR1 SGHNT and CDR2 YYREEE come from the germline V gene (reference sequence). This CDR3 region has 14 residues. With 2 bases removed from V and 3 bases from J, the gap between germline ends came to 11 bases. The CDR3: CASSFGTPDTEAFF. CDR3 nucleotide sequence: TGTGCCAGCAGCTTTGGCACGCCAGACACTGAAGCTTTCTTT.

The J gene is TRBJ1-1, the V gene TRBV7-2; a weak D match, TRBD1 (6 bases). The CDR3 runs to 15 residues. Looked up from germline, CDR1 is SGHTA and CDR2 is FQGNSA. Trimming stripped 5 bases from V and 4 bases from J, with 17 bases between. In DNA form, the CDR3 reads TGTGCCAGCAGCACTAAAGGGGGTTTTGCCACTGAAGCTTTCTTT. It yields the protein CASSTKGGFATEAFF.

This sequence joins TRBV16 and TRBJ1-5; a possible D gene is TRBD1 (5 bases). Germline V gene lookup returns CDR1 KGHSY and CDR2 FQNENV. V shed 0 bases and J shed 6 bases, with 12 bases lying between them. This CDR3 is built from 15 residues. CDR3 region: CASSQSTGLSQPQHF. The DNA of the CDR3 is TGTGCCAGCAGCCAATCAACAGGACTTAGTCAGCCCCAGCATTTT.

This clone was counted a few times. The CDR3 nucleotides are TGTGCCAGCAGCTGGCCCCAGGGGGCGTATATTTCAACTAATGAAAAACTGTTTTTT. This encodes CASSWPQGAYISTNEKLFF. The rearrangement uses TRBV7-9 and TRBJ1-4; 8 bases match TRBD1. The germline V gene has CDR1 SEHNR and CDR2 FQNEAQ (reference sequence). This CDR3 has 19 amino acids. Trimming at V came to 4 bases and at J to 0 bases, leaving 13 bases not matched to a gene.